The 16 T cell receptor beta chains listed next were all sequenced from one sample in a study of PD-1 blockade in classical Hodgkin lymphoma. Time point specified: newly diagnosed, previously untreated cHL patient sample. Researchers report purifying CD4+ T cells from thawed PBMCs by magnetic negative selection. This table comes from immunoSEQ multiplex PCR, and its TCRdb copy is limited to in-frame clones, with some not included. This sample has fewer than 25,000 clones, with about 88% found just once. Material: CD4+ T cells from blood. The receptors shown here come from a human donor with classical Hodgkin lymphoma.

The CDR3 loop is CASSPGTGGYGYTF. CDR3 DNA: TGTGCCAGCTCCCCCGGGACAGGGGGCTATGGCTACACCTTC. The chain couples TRBV18 to TRBJ1-2, with 11 bases fitting TRBD1. The ends lost 6 bases at V and 4 bases at J; junction bases unmatched: 4. Looked up from germline, CDR1 is KGHSH and CDR2 is LQKENI. The CDR3 sequence is 14 residues long.

The gene calls are TRBV5-6 and TRBJ2-4; TRBD2 agrees at 10 bases. The CDR3 sequence is 17 residues long. Germline V CDR1 and CDR2: SGHDT, YYEEEE. The junction had 13 bases not matched to a gene; V was cut back by 4 bases and J by 6 bases. CDR3 DNA: TGTGCCAGCAGCAGAACCGGGACTAGCGTTCGAGGAAACATTCAGTACTTC. This translates into CASSRTGTSVRGNIQYF.

This clone appeared once. The genes are TRBV28 and TRBJ2-4, with D tentatively TRBD2 (5 bases). V was trimmed by 6 bases and J by 5 bases, leaving 14 bases between them. Per germline, CDR1 MDHEN and CDR2 SYDVKM. The CDR3 length is 14 residues. Here the CDR3 DNA reads TGTGCCAGCAGCCCCGGGGTCAGACAAAACATTCAGTACTTC. This sequence encodes CASSPGVRQNIQYF.

V is TRBV11-3 and J is TRBJ1-2; 8 bases agree with TRBD1. The CDR3 consists of 16 residues. The junction had 7 bases not matched to a gene; V was cut back by 2 bases and J by 2 bases. Germline loops: CDR1 SGHNT, CDR2 YENEEA. CDR3 amino acids: CASSLSPRGPNYGYTF. For the CDR3, the DNA is TGTGCCAGCAGCTTATCCCCCAGGGGGCCCAACTATGGCTACACCTTC.

V usage is TRBV19 and J usage is TRBJ1-5; 7 bases are a match to TRBD1. CDR1 and CDR2 from the germline V gene are LNHDA and SQIVND (reference sequence). The CDR3 consists of 18 residues. J was trimmed by 0 bases and V by 7 bases; bases with no gene match: 15. The CDR3 spells CASKAPGQSPYSNQPQHF. Written as DNA, the CDR3 is TGTGCCAGTAAGGCCCCGGGACAGAGTCCCTATAGCAATCAGCCCCAGCATTTT.

The chain joins TRBV6-4 to TRBJ2-1; 7 bases fit TRBD2. From germline, CDR1 is MRHNA and CDR2 SNTAGT. V shed 6 bases and J 7 bases; nucleotides not matched to a gene: 12. The CDR3 totals 15 residues. The CDR3 coding sequence is TGTGCCAGCAGGAGCCGGGACTATGGAAGAAATGAGCAGTTCTTC. Translated: CASRSRDYGRNEQFF.

This clone was seen once. The chain combines TRBV7-8 with TRBJ2-1; D remains ambiguous. This CDR3 has 13 residues. V lost 2 bases and J 3 bases, leaving 5 bases between the germline ends. The V gene's germline CDR1 is SGHVS and CDR2 FQNEAQ. The chain's CDR3 is CASSLNGYNEQFF. CDR3 sequence (DNA): TGTGCCAGCAGCTTAAACGGCTACAATGAGCAGTTCTTC.

The CDR3 spells CASSSFDRSYGYTF. In nucleotides, the CDR3 is TGTGCCAGCAGTTCTTTCGACCGTAGCTATGGCTACACCTTC. The rearrangement uses TRBV27 and TRBJ1-2; D remains ambiguous. CDR1 and CDR2 (germline): MNHEY, SMNVEV (reference sequence). The ends were cut back, 4 bases at V and 4 bases at J, with 13 bases in the middle. This CDR3 is built from 14 residues.

This chain links TRBV19 with TRBJ1-2, with D possibly TRBD1 on 6 matching bases. The CDR3 extends over 11 amino acids. Germline lookup yields CDR1 LNHDA and CDR2 SQIVND (reference sequence). V was clipped by 7 bases and J by 7 bases, with 10 bases between them. The CDR3 region has the DNA TGTGCCAGTACGGACAGACGTGGCTACACCTTC. Translating gives CASTDRRGYTF.

The chain employs TRBV2 and TRBJ2-7; TRBD1 matches at 10 bases. The CDR3 sequence is 13 residues long. Germline V lookup: CDR1 SNHLY, CDR2 FYNNEI. The trim removed 6 bases at V and 3 bases at J, leaving 2 bases unmatched. CDR3 protein: CASSRDRGYEQYF. The CDR3 DNA is TGTGCCAGCAGCCGGGACAGGGGCTACGAGCAGTACTTC.

The chain combines TRBV5-1 with TRBJ2-7, with TRBD1 as a possible D gene (5 bases). V gave up 4 bases and J gave up 3 bases, with 23 bases separating them. This CDR3 is built from 17 residues. The germline V gene has CDR1 SGHRS and CDR2 YFSETQ. For the CDR3, the DNA is TGCGCCAGCAGCGAGAACTCCCTTGGGGTAGGGGTCTACGAGCAGTACTTC. This gives the protein CASSENSLGVGVYEQYF. The full variable domain, with the rest looked up from reference TRBV5-1 and TRBJ2-7, is KAGVTQTPRYLIKTRGQQVTLSCSPISGHRSVSWYQQTPGQGLQFLFEYFSETQRNKGNFPGRFSGRQFSNSRSEMNVSTLELGDSALYLCASSENSLGVGVYEQYFGPGTRLTVT.

This rearrangement joins TRBV30 to TRBJ2-1; D is perhaps TRBD2 (6 bases). V lost 2 bases, J lost 4 bases, and 15 bases lay in between. The germline gives CDR1 GTSNPN, CDR2 SVGIG (reference sequence). The length of the CDR3 is 15 residues. The CDR3 reads CAWSKGQRAYNEQFF. DNA for the CDR3: TGTGCCTGGAGTAAGGGCCAGCGGGCATACAATGAGCAGTTCTTC. The full variable domain, completed using reference TRBV30 and TRBJ2-1, is SQTIHQWPATLVQPVGSPLSLECTVEGTSNPNLYWYRQAAGRGLQLLFYSVGIGQISSEVPQNLSASRPQDRQFILSSKKLLLSDSGFYLCAWSKGQRAYNEQFFGPGTRLTVL.

V is TRBV19 and J is TRBJ2-2; D perhaps matches TRBD1 (6 bases). V gave up 1 base and J gave up 5 bases, with 8 bases separating them. CDR1 and CDR2 from the germline V gene are LNHDA and SQIVND (reference sequence). This CDR3 spans 14 amino acids. The CDR3 region has the DNA TGTGCCAGTAGTATAGGGGGGACAACCGGGGAGCTGTTTTTT. Amino acids: CASSIGGTTGELFF.

V and J are TRBV30 and TRBJ2-7, with 11 bases lining up with TRBD1. The germline gives CDR1 GTSNPN, CDR2 SVGIG (reference sequence). V was clipped by 2 bases and J by 7 bases; unmatched bases: 10. The CDR3 has 15 residues. The DNA of the CDR3 is TGTGCCTGGAGTTTCTTAGGGACAGGGGGTAGAGAGCAGTACTTC. Its protein is CAWSFLGTGGREQYF.

The chain carries TRBV10-1 and TRBJ2-3; D unclear. The CDR3 is 12 amino acids. Trimming took 6 bases from V and 6 from J, leaving 10 bases between them. Looked up from germline, CDR1 is WNHNN and CDR2 is SYGVQD (reference sequence). As DNA, the CDR3 is TGCGCCAGCAGCCAAGGTTGGGATACGCAGTATTTT. Amino acid sequence: CASSQGWDTQYF.

The genes are TRBV2 and TRBJ1-2, with unresolved D. The CDR3 is 14 amino acids. V was clipped by 8 bases and J by 0 bases, with 13 bases between them. Germline loops: CDR1 SNHLY, CDR2 FYNNEI. The CDR3 sequence: CASSQEMANYGYTF. In nucleotides, the CDR3 is TGTGCCAGCTCACAAGAGATGGCTAACTATGGCTACACCTTC. Variable domain in full (rest from reference TRBV2 and TRBJ1-2): EPEVTQTPSHQVTQMGQEVILRCVPISNHLYFYWYRQILGQKVEFLVSFYNNEISEKSEIFDDQFSVERPDGSNFTLKIRSTKLEDSAMYFCASSQEMANYGYTFGSGTRLTVV.